The 14 T cell receptor beta chains below all came from one sample that was sequenced in a study of T cell responses to AZD1222 COVID-19 vaccine. The method was immunoSEQ multiplex PCR; TCRdb's version includes in-frame clones alone and lacks a portion of them. This table has 100,000 or so clones, around 80% appearing once. This material consisted of peripheral blood, taken on day 0 of AZD1222 vaccination. The receptors derive from an adult in good health.

CDR3: CASSLAAAGGPWEQFF. Here the CDR3 DNA reads TGCGCCAGCAGCTTGGCCGCAGCGGGGGGCCCATGGGAGCAGTTCTTC. The chain carries TRBV5-1 and TRBJ2-1; 9 bases line up with TRBD2. J lost 10 bases, V lost 0 bases, and 11 bases had no gene match. The CDR3 runs 16 residues. CDR1 and CDR2 (germline): SGHRS, YFSETQ.

The chain couples TRBV4-3 to TRBJ1-1; D call uncertain. Trimming took off 5 bases at V and 4 bases at J, with 8 bases between the two ends. CDR3 length: 12 residues. Germline loops: CDR1 LGHNA, CDR2 YSLEER. The CDR3 loop reads CASSEIGTEAFF. Written as DNA, the CDR3 is TGCGCCAGCAGCGAGATCGGCACTGAAGCTTTCTTT.

This chain uses TRBV4-2 with TRBJ1-5; D is uncertain. The CDR3 loop spans 13 amino acids. Trimming shortened V by 0 bases and J by 4 bases, and 4 bases separated the two germline ends. CDR1 is LGHNA, CDR2 YNFKEQ, per germline. In DNA, the CDR3 is TGTGCCAGCAGCCAAGATCCAAATCAGCCCCAGCATTTT. Encoded protein: CASSQDPNQPQHF.

The genes are TRBV5-5 and TRBJ2-3; 11 bases agree with TRBD2. From germline, CDR1 is SGHKS and CDR2 YYEKEE (reference sequence). The junction had 6 bases not matched to a gene; V was cut back by 1 base and J by 5 bases. This CDR3 has 16 amino acids. For the CDR3, the DNA is TGTGCCAGCAGCTTGTCGTCTAGCGGGGGGCAAGATACGCAGTATTTT. Encoded protein: CASSLSSSGGQDTQYF.

This clone was seen a single time. This chain joins TRBV2 and TRBJ1-5, with 11 bases fitting TRBD1. The CDR3 is 17 residues long. Looked up from germline, CDR1 is SNHLY and CDR2 is FYNNEI. Trimming cost V 4 bases and J 3 bases; bases outside gene matches: 8. The CDR3 DNA is TGTGCCAGCAGTGTTGGACAGGGGGCCGCATCCAATCAGCCCCAGCATTTT. Translating gives CASSVGQGAASNQPQHF.

The gene calls are TRBV14 and TRBJ1-3; D call uncertain. The CDR3 totals 14 residues. Germline CDR1 and CDR2: SGHDN and FVKESK. V lost 1 base to trimming and J lost 4 bases, with 8 bases between them. Here the CDR3 reads CASSQVLGGNTIYF. The CDR3 DNA reads TGTGCCAGCAGCCAAGTATTAGGGGGAAACACCATATATTTT.

This chain uses TRBV25-1 with TRBJ1-1, with D unclear. The V gene's germline CDR1 is MGHDK and CDR2 SYGVNS. V lost 3 bases to trimming and J lost 4 bases, with 12 bases between them. This CDR3 contains 14 residues. The CDR3 region is CASSETARSTEAFF. Here the CDR3 DNA reads TGTGCCAGCAGTGAGACGGCCCGAAGCACTGAAGCTTTCTTT. The full variable domain, in which reference TRBV25-1 and TRBJ1-1 provide the parts outside the CDR3, is EADIYQTPRYLVIGTGKKITLECSQTMGHDKMYWYQQDPGMELHLIHYSYGVNSTEKGDLSSESTVSRIRTEHFPLTLESARPSHTSQYLCASSETARSTEAFFGQGTRLTVV.

The CDR3 DNA reads TGTGCCAGCAGCTTGAGGGGCGGGGGCCCGTCCTACAATGAGCAGTTCTTC. This codes for CASSLRGGGPSYNEQFF. The chain employs TRBV7-9 and TRBJ2-1; possible D gene TRBD2, 7 bases. Trimming stripped 3 bases from V and 1 base from J, with 16 bases between. Germline loops: CDR1 SEHNR, CDR2 FQNEAQ (reference sequence). The CDR3 consists of 17 residues.

V is TRBV5-1 and J is TRBJ2-5; 8 bases match TRBD1. Germline lookup yields CDR1 SGHRS and CDR2 YFSETQ. With V trimmed by 0 bases and J by 4 bases, 2 bases remained unmatched. The CDR3 loop spans 14 amino acids. DNA for the CDR3: TGCGCCAGCAGCTTGGGGACAGGGCCAGAGACCCAGTACTTC. Amino acids: CASSLGTGPETQYF.

The gene calls are TRBV6-5 and TRBJ1-2, with D perhaps TRBD1 (5 bases). Germline lookup yields CDR1 MNHEY and CDR2 SVGAGI. The CDR3 runs to 15 residues. V was pared by 0 bases and J by 8 bases, with 16 bases between. The CDR3 is CASSYSVRVGSGYTF. Here the CDR3 DNA reads TGTGCCAGCAGTTACTCGGTCAGGGTGGGATCGGGCTACACCTTC.

In this sample, this clone turned up once. The gene calls are TRBV9 and TRBJ2-3; possibly TRBD2 for D (5 bases). This CDR3 contains 15 residues. Deletions cut 0 bases from V and 4 bases from J, with 12 bases between. CDR1 SGDLS and CDR2 YYNGEE come from the germline V gene. The CDR3 nucleotides read TGTGCCAGCAGCGTAGGAGGGCGGGTACCAGATACGCAGTATTTT. Translation: CASSVGGRVPDTQYF. Using reference TRBV9 and TRBJ2-3 for the parts outside the CDR3, the full variable domain is DSGVTQTPKHLITATGQRVTLRCSPRSGDLSVYWYQQSLDQGLQFLIQYYNGEERAKGNILERFSAQQFPDLHSELNLSSLELGDSALYFCASSVGGRVPDTQYFGPGTRLTVL.

This clone came up a few times. CDR3 sequence: CASGLGRTGRGYGYTF. The CDR3 region has the DNA TGTGCTAGTGGTTTGGGAAGGACAGGGAGAGGCTATGGCTACACCTTC. The chain uses TRBV12-5 and TRBJ1-2; 8 nucleotides match TRBD1. The V and J ends lost 1 base and 4 bases, in that order; junction bases with no gene match: 8. The CDR3 has 16 residues. Germline values: CDR1 LGHNT, CDR2 FRNRAP.

V gene TRBV19 combines with J gene TRBJ2-2; 7 bases fit TRBD1. The CDR3 consists of 16 residues. Germline-derived CDR1 and CDR2 are LNHDA and SQIVND (reference sequence). Losses at the gene ends were 5 bases for V and 0 bases for J; bases not matched to a gene: 6. The DNA for the CDR3 is TGTGCCAGTAGTCTCCAGACAGGGTCGAACACCGGGGAGCTGTTTTTT. Translation gives CASSLQTGSNTGELFF.

The chain recombines TRBV4-2 with TRBJ2-7; 7 bases are shared with TRBD1. V lost 0 bases and J lost 0; bases outside the gene matches: 2. The germline V gene has CDR1 LGHNA and CDR2 YNFKEQ. The CDR3 contains 15 residues. CDR3 residues: CASSQEGDSSYEQYF. CDR3 DNA sequence: TGTGCCAGCAGCCAAGAGGGGGACAGCTCCTACGAGCAGTACTTC.